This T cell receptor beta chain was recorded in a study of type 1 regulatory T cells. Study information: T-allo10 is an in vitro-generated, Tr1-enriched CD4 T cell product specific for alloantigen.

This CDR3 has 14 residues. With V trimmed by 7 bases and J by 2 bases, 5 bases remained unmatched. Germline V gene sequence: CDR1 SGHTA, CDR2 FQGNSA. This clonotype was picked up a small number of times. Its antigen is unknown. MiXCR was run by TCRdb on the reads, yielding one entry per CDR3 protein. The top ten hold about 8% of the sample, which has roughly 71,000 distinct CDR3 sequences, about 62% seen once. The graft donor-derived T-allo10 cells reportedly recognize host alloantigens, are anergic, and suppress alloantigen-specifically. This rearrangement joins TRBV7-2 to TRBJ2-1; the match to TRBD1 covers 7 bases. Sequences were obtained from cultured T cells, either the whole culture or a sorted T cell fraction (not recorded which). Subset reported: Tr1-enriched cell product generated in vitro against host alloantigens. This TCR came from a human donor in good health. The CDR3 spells CASNQQGPYNEQFF. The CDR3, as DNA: TGTGCCAGCAACCAACAGGGGCCCTACAATGAGCAGTTCTTC.